This T cell receptor beta chain originates from a study of T-cell memory formation after mild COVID-19. TCRdb used MiXCR to reprocess the 5' RACE reads, holding one entry per CDR3 protein. The profile covers roughly 140,000 distinct CDR3 sequences, with more than 13% appearing a single time and about 26% taken by the ten largest. V lost 0 bases to trimming and J lost 7 bases; unmatched junction nucleotides: 3. Per germline, CDR1 LGHNA and CDR2 YSLEER. This CDR3 has 15 amino acids. This TCR derives from an adult woman who had mild COVID-19 (a few samples of this study predate the infection). Cell type and time point are not known. Sequenced material: PBMCs or a T cell subset sorted from them (not recorded which). The chain couples TRBV4-3 to TRBJ2-5, with TRBD2 matching 12 bases. Here the CDR3 reads CASSQDWGLAGTQYF. The DNA for the CDR3 is TGCGCCAGCAGCCAAGATTGGGGACTAGCGGGGACCCAGTACTTC.